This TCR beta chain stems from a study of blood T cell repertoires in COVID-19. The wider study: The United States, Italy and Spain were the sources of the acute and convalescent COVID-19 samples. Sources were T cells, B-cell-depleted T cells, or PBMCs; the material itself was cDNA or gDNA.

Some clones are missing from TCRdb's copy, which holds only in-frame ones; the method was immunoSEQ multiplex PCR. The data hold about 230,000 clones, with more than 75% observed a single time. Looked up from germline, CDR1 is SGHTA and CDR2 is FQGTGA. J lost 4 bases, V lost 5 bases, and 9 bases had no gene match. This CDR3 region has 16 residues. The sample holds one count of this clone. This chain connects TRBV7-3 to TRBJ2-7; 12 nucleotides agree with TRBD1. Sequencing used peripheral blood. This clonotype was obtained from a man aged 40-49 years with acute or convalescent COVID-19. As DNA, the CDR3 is TGTGCCAGCAGCCTAGGACCGGGACAGGGGGCATACGAGCAGTACTTC. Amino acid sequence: CASSLGPGQGAYEQYF.